These T cell receptor beta chains were read from a single sample in a study of T cell responses to AZD1222 COVID-19 vaccine. Profiled with immunoSEQ multiplex PCR; TCRdb holds only in-frame clones, not every one. The profile shows about 73,000 clones, approximately 92% of them singletons. The sample consisted of peripheral blood, taken 28 days after the second AZD1222 dose. The receptors stem from an adult who received the AZD1222 COVID-19 vaccine. The conserved cysteine and the conserved F or W are not part of the CDR3 here.

J | V | length | CDR3
TRBJ1-5 | TRBV9 | 12 | ASSVGGSDQPQH
TRBJ1-1 | TRBV28 | 10 | ASSLRGEQAF
TRBJ2-1 | TRBV7-3 | 15 | ASSSYGLAGGGNEQF
TRBJ1-5 | TRBV5-1 | 13 | ASSLGGTSNQPQH
TRBJ1-4 | TRBV5-1 | 14 | ASSLTGGPTNEKLF
TRBJ1-4 | TRBV27 | 12 | ASSLVNRVEKLF
TRBJ2-1 | TRBV14 | 14 | ASSPSRGGAHNEQF
TRBJ1-3 | TRBV7-8 | 13 | ASSSAGGSGNTIY
TRBJ2-3 | TRBV24-1 | 15 | ATSDFKGRGRKDTQY
TRBJ1-4 | TRBV6-1 | 16 | ASSERIQITGHPEKLF
TRBJ1-4 | TRBV10-2 | 10 | ATSGRFEKLF
TRBJ1-2 | TRBV29-1 | 11 | SVAPDRENGYT
TRBJ1-2 | TRBV5-1 | 13 | ASSLVVGSNYGYT
TRBJ1-1 | TRBV10-3 | 13 | AIKATSGPNTEAF
TRBJ1-6 | TRBV18 | 14 | ASSPSLTGGGSPLH
TRBJ2-5 | TRBV19 | 13 | ASSPGEGLQETQY
TRBJ1-6 | TRBV19 | 11 | ASKNSYNSPLH
TRBJ1-2 | TRBV7-2 | 13 | ASSLVLQGNYGYT
TRBJ1-4 | TRBV9 | 13 | ASSFTGSGNEKLF
TRBJ1-2 | TRBV14 | 11 | ASSQMDGRNPY
TRBJ1-5 | TRBV28 | 11 | ASSFLNTQPQH
TRBJ1-3 | TRBV5-5 | 13 | ASSFGGASGNTIY
TRBJ1-4 | TRBV7-9 | 13 | ASSSPGLQNEKLF
TRBJ2-7 | TRBV27 | 12 | ASRGGLWADEQY
TRBJ1-1 | TRBV21-1 | 11 | ASSFEFVVEAF
TRBJ2-5 | TRBV3-1/TRBV3-2 | 11 | ASSPGPQETQY
TRBJ2-2 | TRBV7-3 | 13 | ASRPVGGLTGELF
TRBJ1-1 | TRBV15 | 13 | ATSRVRDWNTEAF
TRBJ2-7 | TRBV30 | 11 | AWSEGNSYEQY
TRBJ1-1 | TRBV30 | 12 | AWSSGTLNTEAF
TRBJ1-3 | TRBV7-2 | 11 | ASSPVGGNTIY
TRBJ1-2 | TRBV2 | 11 | ASRNRGNYGYT
TRBJ1-5 | TRBV10-3 | 13 | AISEGQGASQPQH
TRBJ2-1 | TRBV27 | 14 | ASSLFLAGTYNEQF
TRBJ2-6 | TRBV3-1/TRBV3-2 | 16 | ASSQGGRGSSGANVLT
TRBJ1-1 | TRBV5-1 | 13 | ASSLKGAGNTEAF
TRBJ1-5 | TRBV4-1 | 14 | ASRGGRGPSNQPQH
TRBJ1-2 | TRBV6-2/TRBV6-3 | 13 | ASSVSPGRGYGYT
TRBJ1-2 | TRBV29-1 | 12 | SVERQGLGYGYT
TRBJ2-3 | TRBV19 | 12 | ASSIGSLVDTQY
TRBJ1-4 | TRBV5-6 | 14 | ASSQNRDKYYEKLF
TRBJ1-6 | TRBV20-1 | 14 | SASRDRGQYNSPLH
TRBJ2-2 | TRBV6-5 | 12 | ASSLAGNTGELF
TRBJ1-4 | TRBV15 | 15 | ATSRDPGVATNEKLF
TRBJ2-5 | TRBV27 | 11 | ASSLTREETQY
TRBJ1-1 | TRBV2 | 13 | ASSRTGIGNTEAF
TRBJ1-2 | TRBV6-5 | 13 | ASSYSGTVNYGYT
TRBJ1-1 | TRBV28 | 14 | ASSLTLSAVNTEAF